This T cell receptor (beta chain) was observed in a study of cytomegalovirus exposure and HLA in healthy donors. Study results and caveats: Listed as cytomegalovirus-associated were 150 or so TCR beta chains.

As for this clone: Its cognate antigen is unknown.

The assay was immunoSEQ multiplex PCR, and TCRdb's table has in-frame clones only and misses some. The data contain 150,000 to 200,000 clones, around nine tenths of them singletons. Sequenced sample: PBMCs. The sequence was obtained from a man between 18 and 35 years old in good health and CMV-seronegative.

The CDR3 loop is CASMRWQGIYGYTF. Here the CDR3 DNA reads TGTGCCAGCATGAGATGGCAGGGGATCTATGGCTACACCTTC. The chain combines TRBV6-1 with TRBJ1-2, with TRBD1 as a possible D gene (6 bases). CDR1 is MNHNS, CDR2 SASEGT, per germline. CDR3 size: 14 residues. V shed 7 bases and J shed 4 bases, with 16 bases lying between them.